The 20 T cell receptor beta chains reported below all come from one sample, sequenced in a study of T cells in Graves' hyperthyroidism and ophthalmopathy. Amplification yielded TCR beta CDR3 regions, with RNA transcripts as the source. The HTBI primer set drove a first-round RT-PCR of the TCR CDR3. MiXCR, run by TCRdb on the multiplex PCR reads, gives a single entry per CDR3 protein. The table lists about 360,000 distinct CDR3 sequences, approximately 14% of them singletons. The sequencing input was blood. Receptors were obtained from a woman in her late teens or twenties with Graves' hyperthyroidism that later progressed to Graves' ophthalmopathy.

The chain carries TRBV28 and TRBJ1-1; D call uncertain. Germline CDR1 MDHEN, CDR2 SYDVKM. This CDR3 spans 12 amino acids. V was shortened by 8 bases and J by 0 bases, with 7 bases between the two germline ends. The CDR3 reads CASSQLNTEAFF. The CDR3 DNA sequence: TGTGCCAGCTCCCAGTTGAACACTGAAGCTTTCTTT.

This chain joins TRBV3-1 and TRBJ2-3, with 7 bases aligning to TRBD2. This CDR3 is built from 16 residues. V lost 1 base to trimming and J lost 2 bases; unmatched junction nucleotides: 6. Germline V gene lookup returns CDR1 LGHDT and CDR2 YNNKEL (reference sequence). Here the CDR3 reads CASSQATSANTDTQYF. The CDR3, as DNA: TGTGCCAGCAGCCAAGCCACTAGCGCAAACACAGATACGCAGTATTTT.

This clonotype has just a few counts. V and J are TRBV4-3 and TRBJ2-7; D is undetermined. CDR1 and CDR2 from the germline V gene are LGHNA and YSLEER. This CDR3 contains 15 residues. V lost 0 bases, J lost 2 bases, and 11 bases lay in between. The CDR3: CASSQEASLTYEQYF. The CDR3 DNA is TGCGCCAGCAGCCAAGAGGCTTCCCTAACCTACGAGCAGTACTTC.

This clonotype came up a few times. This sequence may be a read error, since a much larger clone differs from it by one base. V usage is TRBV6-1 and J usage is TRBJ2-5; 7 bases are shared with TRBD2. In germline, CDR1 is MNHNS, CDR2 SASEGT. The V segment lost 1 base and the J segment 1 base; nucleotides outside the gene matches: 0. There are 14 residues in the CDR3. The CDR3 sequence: CASSEGTSQETQYF. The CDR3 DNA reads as TGTGCCAGCAGTGAAGGGACTAGCCAAGAGACCCAGTACTTC.

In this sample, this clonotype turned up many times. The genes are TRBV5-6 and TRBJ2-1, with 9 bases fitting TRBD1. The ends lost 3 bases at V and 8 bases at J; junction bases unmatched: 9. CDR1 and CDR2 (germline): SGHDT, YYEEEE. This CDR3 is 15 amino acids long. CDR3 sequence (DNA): TGTGCCAGCAGCTCTCCGGGACAGGGAGTCCATGAGCAGTTCTTC. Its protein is CASSSPGQGVHEQFF. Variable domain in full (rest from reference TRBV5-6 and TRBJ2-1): DAGVTQSPTHLIKTRGQQVTLRCSPKSGHDTVSWYQQALGQGPQFIFQYYEEEERQRGNFPDRFSGHQFPNYSSELNVNALLLGDSALYLCASSSPGQGVHEQFFGPGTRLTVL.

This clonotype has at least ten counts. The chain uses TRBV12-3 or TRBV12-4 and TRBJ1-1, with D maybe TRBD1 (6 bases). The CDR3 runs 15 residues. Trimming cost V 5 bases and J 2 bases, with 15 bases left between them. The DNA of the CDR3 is TGTGCCAGCAGTCAACAGGGAGGGGGTAACACTGAAGCTTTCTTT. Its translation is CASSQQGGGNTEAFF.

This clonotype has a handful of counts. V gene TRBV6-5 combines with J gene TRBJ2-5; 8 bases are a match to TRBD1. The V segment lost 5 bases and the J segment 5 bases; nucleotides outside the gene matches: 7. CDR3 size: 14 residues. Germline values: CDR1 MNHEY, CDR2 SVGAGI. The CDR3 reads CASSPRQGKETQYF. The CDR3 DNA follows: TGTGCCAGCAGTCCTCGACAGGGGAAGGAGACCCAGTACTTC.

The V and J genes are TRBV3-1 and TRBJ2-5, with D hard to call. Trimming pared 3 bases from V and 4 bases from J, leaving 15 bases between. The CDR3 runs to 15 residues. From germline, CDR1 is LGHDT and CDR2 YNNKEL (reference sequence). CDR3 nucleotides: TGTGCCAGCAGCCACTTTCCCGAGATGAGAGAGACCCAGTACTTC. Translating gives CASSHFPEMRETQYF.

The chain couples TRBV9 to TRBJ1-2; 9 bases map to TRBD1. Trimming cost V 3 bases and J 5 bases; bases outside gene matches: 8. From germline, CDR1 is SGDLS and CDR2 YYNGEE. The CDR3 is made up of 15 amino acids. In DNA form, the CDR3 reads TGTGCCAGCAGCGCCCGGGACAGGGATTATTATGGCTACACCTTC. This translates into CASSARDRDYYGYTF.

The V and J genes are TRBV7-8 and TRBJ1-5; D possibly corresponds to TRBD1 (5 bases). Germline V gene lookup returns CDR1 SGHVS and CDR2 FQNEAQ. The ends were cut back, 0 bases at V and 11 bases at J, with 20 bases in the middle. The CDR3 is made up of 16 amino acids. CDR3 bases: TGTGCCAGCAGCTTAGCGCCCGGGACTCCCCGACCGGCCCAGCATTTT. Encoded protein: CASSLAPGTPRPAQHF.

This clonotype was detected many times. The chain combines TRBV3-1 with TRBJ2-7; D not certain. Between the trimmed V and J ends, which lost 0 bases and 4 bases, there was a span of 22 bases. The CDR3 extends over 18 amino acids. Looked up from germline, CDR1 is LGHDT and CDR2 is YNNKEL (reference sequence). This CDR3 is CASSQDFGWRSKRYEQYF. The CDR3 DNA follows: TGTGCCAGCAGCCAAGATTTTGGCTGGCGGAGTAAACGGTACGAGCAGTACTTC.

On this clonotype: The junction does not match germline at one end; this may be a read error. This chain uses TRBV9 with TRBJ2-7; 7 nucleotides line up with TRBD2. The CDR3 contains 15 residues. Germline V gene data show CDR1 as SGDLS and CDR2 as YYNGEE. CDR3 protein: CASSVAGGGSYEPYF. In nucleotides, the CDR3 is TGTGCCAGCAGCGTAGCGGGAGGAGGGTCCTACGAGCCGTACTTC. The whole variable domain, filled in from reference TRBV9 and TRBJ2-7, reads DSGVTQTPKHLITATGQRVTLRCSPRSGDLSVYWYQQSLDQGLQFLIQYYNGEERAKGNILERFSAQQFPDLHSELNLSSLELGDSALYFCASSVAGGGSYEPYFGPGTRLTVT.

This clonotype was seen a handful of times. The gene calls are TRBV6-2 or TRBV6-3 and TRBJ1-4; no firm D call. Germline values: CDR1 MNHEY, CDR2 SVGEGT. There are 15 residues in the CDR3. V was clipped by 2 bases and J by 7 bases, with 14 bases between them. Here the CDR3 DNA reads TGTGCCAGCAGTTACGATGAGGGCGCCTCTGAAAAACTGTTTTTT. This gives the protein CASSYDEGASEKLFF.

This CDR3 is CSASPLSRNTDTQYF. The DNA of the CDR3 is TGCAGTGCTAGTCCCCTATCTAGAAACACAGATACGCAGTATTTT. V is TRBV20-1 and J is TRBJ2-3; D remains ambiguous. Germline-derived CDR1 and CDR2 are DFQATT and SNEGSKA (reference sequence). The CDR3 spans 15 residues. V was shortened by 3 bases and J by 2 bases, with 15 bases between the two germline ends.

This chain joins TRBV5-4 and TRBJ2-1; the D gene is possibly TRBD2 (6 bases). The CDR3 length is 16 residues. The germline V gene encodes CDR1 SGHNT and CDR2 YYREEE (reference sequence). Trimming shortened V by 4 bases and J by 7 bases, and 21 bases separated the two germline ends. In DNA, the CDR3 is TGTGCCAGCAGCCCCGGTGCCGGACTACGACGAAATGAGCAGTTCTTC. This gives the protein CASSPGAGLRRNEQFF.

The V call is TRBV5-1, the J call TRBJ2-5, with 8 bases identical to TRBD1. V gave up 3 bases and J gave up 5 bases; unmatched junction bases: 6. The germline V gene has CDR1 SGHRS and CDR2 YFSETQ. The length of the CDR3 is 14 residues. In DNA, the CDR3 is TGCGCCAGCAGCTCCAGGGGGCGCGGGGAGACCCAGTACTTC. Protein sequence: CASSSRGRGETQYF.

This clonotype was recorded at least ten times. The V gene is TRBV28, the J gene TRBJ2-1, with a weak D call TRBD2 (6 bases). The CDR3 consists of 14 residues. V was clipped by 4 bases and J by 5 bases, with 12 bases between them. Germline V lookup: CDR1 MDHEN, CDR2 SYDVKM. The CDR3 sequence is CASSWASVNNEQFF. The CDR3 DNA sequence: TGTGCCAGCAGTTGGGCTAGCGTGAACAATGAGCAGTTCTTC. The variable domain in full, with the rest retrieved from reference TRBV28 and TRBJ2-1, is DVKVTQSSRYLVKRTGEKVFLECVQDMDHENMFWYRQDPGLGLRLIYFSYDVKMKEKGDIPEGYSVSREKKERFSLILESASTNQTSMYLCASSWASVNNEQFFGPGTRLTVL.

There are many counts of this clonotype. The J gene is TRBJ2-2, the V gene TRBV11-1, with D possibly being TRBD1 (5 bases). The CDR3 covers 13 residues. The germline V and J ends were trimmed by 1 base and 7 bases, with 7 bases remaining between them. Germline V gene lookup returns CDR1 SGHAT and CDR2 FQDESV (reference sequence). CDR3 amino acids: CASSLGQIGELFF. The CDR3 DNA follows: TGTGCCAGCAGCTTAGGACAGATCGGGGAGCTGTTTTTT. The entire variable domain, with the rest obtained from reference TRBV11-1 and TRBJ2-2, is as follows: EAEVAQSPRYKITEKSQAVAFWCDPISGHATLYWYRQILGQGPELLVQFQDESVVDDSQLPKDRFSAERLKGVDSTLKIQPAELGDSAMYLCASSLGQIGELFFGEGSRLTVL.

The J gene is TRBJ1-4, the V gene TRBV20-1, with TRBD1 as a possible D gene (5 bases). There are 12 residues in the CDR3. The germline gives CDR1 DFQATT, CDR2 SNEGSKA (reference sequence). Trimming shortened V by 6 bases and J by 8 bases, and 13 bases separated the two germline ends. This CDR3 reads CSADGDGEKLFF. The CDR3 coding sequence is TGCAGTGCGGACGGGGACGGCGAAAAACTGTTTTTT.

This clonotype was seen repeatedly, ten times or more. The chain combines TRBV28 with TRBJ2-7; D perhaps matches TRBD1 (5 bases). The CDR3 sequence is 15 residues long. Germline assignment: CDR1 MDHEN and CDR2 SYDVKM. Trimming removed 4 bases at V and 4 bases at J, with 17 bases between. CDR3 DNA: TGTGCCAGCAGTTCCACAGGCCCCAGCCCATACGAGCAGTACTTC. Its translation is CASSSTGPSPYEQYF.